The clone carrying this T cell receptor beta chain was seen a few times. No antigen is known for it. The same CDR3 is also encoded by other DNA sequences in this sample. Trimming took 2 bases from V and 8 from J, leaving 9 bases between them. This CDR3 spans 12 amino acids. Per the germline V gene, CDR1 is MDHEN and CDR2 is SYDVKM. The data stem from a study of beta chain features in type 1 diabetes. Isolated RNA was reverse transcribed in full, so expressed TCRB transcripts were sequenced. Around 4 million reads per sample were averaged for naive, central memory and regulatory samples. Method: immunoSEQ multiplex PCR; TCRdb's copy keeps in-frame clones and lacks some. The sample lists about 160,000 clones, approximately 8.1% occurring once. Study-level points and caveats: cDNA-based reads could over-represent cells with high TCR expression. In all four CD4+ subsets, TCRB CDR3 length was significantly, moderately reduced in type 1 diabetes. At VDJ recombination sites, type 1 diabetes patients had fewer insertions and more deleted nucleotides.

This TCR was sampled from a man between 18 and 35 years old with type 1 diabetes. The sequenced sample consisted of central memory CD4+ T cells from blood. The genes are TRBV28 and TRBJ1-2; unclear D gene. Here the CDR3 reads CASSLRGRGYTF. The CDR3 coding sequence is TGTGCCAGCAGTTTACGCGGGCGAGGCTACACCTTC.